This T cell receptor beta chain was observed in a study of CD8+CD57+ T cells in acquired aplastic anemia. At the level of the study: Average DNA yield from sorted CD4+ and CD8+ cells was 3.2 ug. Whole-study results and caveats: A significant difference in CD8+ Simpson's diversity between patients and controls was not found. Twenty-nine CD8+ CDR3 sequences were shared between patients and controls.

This clonotype was seen at least ten times. The antigen remains undetermined. Profiling of TCR beta VDJ combinations and CDR3 sequences used genomic DNA as template. TCRdb ran MiXCR on the reads and lists one entry per CDR3 protein. The sample shows roughly 260,000 distinct CDR3 sequences, 45% to 50% of them seen only once. Germline CDR1 LNHNV, CDR2 YYDKDF (reference sequence). This CDR3 comprises 14 residues. The germline V and J ends were trimmed by 5 bases and 7 bases, with 17 bases remaining between them. The authors sequenced patients whose flow cytometry had shown CD8+CD57+ cell expansion. Blood samples were obtained from patients who had received no prior therapy.

V and J are TRBV15 and TRBJ2-5, with a tentative D call TRBD1 (6 bases). This clonotype was sampled from a human donor with aplastic anemia. Input material: sorted CD4+, CD8+, or CD8+CD57+ T cells (not recorded which) from PBMCs. The CDR3 reads CATSERGQQRTQYF. CDR3 DNA: TGTGCCACCAGCGAGCGAGGACAGCAAAGGACCCAGTACTTC.